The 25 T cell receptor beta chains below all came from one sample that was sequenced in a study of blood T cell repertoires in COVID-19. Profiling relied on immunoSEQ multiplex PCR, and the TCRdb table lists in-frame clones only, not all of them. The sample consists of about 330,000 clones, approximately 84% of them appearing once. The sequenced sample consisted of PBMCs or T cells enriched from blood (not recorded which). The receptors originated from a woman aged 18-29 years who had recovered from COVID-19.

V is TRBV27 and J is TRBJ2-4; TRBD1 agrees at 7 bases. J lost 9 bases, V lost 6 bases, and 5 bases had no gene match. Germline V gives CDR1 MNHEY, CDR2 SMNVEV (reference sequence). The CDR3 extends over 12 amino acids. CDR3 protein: CASRTGWGIQYF. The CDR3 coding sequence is TGTGCCAGCAGGACAGGGTGGGGCATTCAGTACTTC.

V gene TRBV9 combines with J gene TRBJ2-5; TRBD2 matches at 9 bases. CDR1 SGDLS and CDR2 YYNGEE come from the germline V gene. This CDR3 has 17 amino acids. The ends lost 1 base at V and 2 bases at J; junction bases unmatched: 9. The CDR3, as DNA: TGTGCCAGCAGCGTAACCTCAGAAGCGGGGGGACAAGAGACCCAGTACTTC. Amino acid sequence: CASSVTSEAGGQETQYF.

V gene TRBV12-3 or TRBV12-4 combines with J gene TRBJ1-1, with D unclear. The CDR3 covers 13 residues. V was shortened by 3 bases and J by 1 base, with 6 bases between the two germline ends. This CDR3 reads CASSFGENTEAFF. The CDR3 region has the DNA TGTGCCAGCAGTTTTGGAGAGAACACTGAAGCTTTCTTT.

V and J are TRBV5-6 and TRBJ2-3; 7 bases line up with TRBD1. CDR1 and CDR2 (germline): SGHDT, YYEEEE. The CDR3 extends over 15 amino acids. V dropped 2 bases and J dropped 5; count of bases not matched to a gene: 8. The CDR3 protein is CASSFTGQKVDTQYF. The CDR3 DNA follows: TGTGCCAGCAGCTTTACGGGACAGAAGGTAGATACGCAGTATTTT.

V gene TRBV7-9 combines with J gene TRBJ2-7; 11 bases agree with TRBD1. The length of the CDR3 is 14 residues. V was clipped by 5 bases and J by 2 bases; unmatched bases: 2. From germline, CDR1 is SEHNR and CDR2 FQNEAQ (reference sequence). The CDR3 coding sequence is TGTGCCAGCAGCACGGGACAGGGGGCCTACGAGCAGTACTTC. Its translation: CASSTGQGAYEQYF. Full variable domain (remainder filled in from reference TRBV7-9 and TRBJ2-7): DTGVSQNPRHKITKRGQNVTFRCDPISEHNRLYWYRQTLGQGPEFLTYFQNEAQLEKSRLLSDRFSAERPKGSFSTLEIQRTEQGDSAMYLCASSTGQGAYEQYFGPGTRLTVT.

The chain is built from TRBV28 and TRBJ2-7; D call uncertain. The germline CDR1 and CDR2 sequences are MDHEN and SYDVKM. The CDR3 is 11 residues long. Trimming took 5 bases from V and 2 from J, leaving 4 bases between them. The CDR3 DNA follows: TGTGCCAGCAGTGTAGCCTACGAGCAGTACTTC. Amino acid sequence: CASSVAYEQYF.

The CDR3: CASSPGGGLRETQYF. CDR3 nucleotides: TGTGCCAGCAGCCCCGGGGGAGGGCTCAGGGAGACCCAGTACTTC. The J gene is TRBJ2-5, the V gene TRBV4-2; 7 nucleotides align to TRBD2. Germline CDR1 LGHNA, CDR2 YNFKEQ. The CDR3 runs 15 residues. The ends lost 4 bases at V and 5 bases at J; junction bases unmatched: 10.

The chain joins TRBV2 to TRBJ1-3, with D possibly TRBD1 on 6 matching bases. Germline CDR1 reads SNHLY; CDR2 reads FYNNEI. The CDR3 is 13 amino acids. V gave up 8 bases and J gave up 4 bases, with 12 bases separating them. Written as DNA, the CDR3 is TGTGCCAGCGACACAGGGTACGGAAACACCATATATTTT. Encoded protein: CASDTGYGNTIYF.

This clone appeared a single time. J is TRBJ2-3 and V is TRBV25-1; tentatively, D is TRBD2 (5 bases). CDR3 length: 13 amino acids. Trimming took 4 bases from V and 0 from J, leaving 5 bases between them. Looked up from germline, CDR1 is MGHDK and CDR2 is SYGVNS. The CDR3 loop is CASSAGSTDTQYF. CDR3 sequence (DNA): TGTGCCAGCAGTGCGGGGAGCACAGATACGCAGTATTTT.

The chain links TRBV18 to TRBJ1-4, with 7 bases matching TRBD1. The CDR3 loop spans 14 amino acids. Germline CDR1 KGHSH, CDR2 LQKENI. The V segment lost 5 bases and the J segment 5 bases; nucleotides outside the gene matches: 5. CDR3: CASSFDRANEKLFF. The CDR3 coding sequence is TGTGCCAGCTCATTCGACAGGGCCAATGAAAAACTGTTTTTT.

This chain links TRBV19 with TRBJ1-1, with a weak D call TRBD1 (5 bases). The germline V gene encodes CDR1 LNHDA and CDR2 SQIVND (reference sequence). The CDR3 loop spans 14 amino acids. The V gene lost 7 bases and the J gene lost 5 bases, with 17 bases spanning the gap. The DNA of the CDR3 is TGTGCCAGTAATCGAAACGGGGGTACGACTGAAGCTTTCTTT. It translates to CASNRNGGTTEAFF.

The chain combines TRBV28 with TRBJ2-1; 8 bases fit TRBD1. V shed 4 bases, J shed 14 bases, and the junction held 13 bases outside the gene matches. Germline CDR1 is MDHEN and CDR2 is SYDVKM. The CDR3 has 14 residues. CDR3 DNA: TGTGCCAGCAGTTCCGGGACAGGTCACGCCAGGGAGTTCTTC. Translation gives CASSSGTGHAREFF.

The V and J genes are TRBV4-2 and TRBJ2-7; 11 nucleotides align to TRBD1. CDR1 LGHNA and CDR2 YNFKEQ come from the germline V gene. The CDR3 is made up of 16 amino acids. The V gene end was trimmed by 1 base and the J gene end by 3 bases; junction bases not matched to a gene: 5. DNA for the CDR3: TGTGCCAGCAGCCAAGGCTCCGGGACAGGGGGCTACGAGCAGTACTTC. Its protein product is CASSQGSGTGGYEQYF.

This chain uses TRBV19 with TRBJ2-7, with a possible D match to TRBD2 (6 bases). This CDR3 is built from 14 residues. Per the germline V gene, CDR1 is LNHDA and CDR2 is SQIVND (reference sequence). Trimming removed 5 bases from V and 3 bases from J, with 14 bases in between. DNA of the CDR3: TGTGCCAGTAGTCCCTTCGGCGGGAACTACGAGCAGTACTTC. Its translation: CASSPFGGNYEQYF.

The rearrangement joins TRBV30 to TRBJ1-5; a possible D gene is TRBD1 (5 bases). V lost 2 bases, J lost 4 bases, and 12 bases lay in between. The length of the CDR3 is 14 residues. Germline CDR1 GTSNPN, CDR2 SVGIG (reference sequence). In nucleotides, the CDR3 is TGTGCCTGGAGTCAGGGCGTCGGGAATCAGCCCCAGCATTTT. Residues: CAWSQGVGNQPQHF.

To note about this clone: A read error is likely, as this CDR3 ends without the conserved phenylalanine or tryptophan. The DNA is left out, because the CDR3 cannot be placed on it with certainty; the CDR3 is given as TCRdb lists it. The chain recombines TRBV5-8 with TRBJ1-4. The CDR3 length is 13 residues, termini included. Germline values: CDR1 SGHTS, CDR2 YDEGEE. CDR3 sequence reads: CASIFTFGGAVSY.

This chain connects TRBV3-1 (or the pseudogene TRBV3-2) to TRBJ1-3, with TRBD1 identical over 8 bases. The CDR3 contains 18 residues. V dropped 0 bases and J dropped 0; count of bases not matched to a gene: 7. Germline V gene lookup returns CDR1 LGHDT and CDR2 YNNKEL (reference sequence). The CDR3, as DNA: TGTGCCAGCAGCCAAGATCGGACGGGGACAGGCTCTGGAAACACCATATATTTT. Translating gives CASSQDRTGTGSGNTIYF.

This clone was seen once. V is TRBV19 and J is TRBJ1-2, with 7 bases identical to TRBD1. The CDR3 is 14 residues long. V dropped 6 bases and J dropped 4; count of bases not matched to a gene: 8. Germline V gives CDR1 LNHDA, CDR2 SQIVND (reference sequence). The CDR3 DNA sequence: TGTGCCAGTAGCACCGGGACAGAGAGCTATGGCTACACCTTC. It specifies CASSTGTESYGYTF.

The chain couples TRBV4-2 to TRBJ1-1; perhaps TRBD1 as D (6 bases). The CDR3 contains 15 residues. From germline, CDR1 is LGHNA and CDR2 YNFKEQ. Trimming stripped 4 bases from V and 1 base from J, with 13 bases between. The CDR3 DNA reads TGTGCCAGCAGCCGGATAGGACAGCAGAACACTGAAGCTTTCTTT. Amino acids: CASSRIGQQNTEAFF.

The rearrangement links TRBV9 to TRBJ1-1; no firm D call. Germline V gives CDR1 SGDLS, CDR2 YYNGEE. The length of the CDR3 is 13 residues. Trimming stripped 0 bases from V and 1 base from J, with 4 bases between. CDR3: CASSVASNTEAFF. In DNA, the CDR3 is TGTGCCAGCAGCGTAGCCTCGAACACTGAAGCTTTCTTT.

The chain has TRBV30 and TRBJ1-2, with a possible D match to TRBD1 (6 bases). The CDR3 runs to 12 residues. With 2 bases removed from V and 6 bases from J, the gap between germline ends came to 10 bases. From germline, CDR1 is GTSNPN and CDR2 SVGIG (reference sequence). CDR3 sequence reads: CAWSQGSDGYTF. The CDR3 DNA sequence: TGTGCCTGGAGTCAGGGGTCTGATGGCTACACCTTC.

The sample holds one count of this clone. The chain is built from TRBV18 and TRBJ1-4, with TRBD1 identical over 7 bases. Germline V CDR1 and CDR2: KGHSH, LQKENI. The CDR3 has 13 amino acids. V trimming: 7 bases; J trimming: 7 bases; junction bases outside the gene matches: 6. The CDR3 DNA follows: TGTGCCAGCTTCAGGGGGGACGGTGAAAAACTGTTTTTT. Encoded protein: CASFRGDGEKLFF.

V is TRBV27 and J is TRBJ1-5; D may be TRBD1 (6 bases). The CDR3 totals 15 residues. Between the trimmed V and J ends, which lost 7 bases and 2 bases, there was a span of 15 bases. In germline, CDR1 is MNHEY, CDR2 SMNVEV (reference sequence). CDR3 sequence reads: CASKDAGAGNQPQHF. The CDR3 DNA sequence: TGTGCCAGCAAGGACGCAGGGGCAGGCAATCAGCCCCAGCATTTT.

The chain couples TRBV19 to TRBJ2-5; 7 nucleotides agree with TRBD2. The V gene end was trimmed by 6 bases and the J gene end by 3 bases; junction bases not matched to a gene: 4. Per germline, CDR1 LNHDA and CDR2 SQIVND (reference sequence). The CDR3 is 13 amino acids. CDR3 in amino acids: CASRTLAEETQYF. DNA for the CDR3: TGTGCCAGTAGGACCCTAGCGGAAGAGACCCAGTACTTC. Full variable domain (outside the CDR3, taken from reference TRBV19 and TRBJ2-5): DGGITQSPKYLFRKEGQNVTLSCEQNLNHDAMYWYRQDPGQGLRLIYYSQIVNDFQKGDIAEGYSVSREKKESFPLTVTSAQKNPTAFYLCASRTLAEETQYFGPGTRLLVL.

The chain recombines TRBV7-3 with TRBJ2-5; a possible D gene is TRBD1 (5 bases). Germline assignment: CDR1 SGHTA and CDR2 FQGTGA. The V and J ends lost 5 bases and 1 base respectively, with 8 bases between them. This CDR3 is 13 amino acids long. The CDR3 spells CASSPRVQETQYF. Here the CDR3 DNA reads TGTGCCAGCAGCCCCAGGGTCCAAGAGACCCAGTACTTC. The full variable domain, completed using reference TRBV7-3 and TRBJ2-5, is GAGVSQTPSNKVTEKGKYVELRCDPISGHTALYWYRQSLGQGPEFLIYFQGTGAADDSGLPNDRFFAVRPEGSVSTLKIQRTERGDSAVYLCASSPRVQETQYFGPGTRLLVL.